These 22 T cell receptor beta chains came from one sample sequenced in a study of T cell responses to AZD1222 COVID-19 vaccine (dated by TCRdb to about 2021). According to the study, the label for this sample's time point signals: baseline before first vaccination. The protocol used for the library was the immunoSEQ multiplex PCR assay. Here the immuneACCESS table is served through TCRdb, limited to in-frame sequences with V and J called. Missing clones are a known gap in these copies; in checked studies unresolved V genes cover under half, and the rest lacks a known reason. In all, the sample holds some 150,000 clones, and over 75% of those were seen once. Approximately 4.5% of the sample belongs to the ten largest clones. Material: peripheral blood, obtained on day 0 of AZD1222 vaccination. The receptors stem from an adult in good health.

Only a few counts were recorded for this clone. The chain uses TRBV5-1 and TRBJ1-2; D is possibly TRBD1 (5 bases). From germline, CDR1 is SGHRS and CDR2 YFSETQ. Trimming cost V 3 bases and J 7 bases, with 19 bases left between them. CDR3 size: 15 residues. The CDR3 reads CASSYNDGPGGGYTF. CDR3 DNA: TGCGCCAGCAGCTACAATGACGGCCCTGGGGGTGGCTACACCTTC.

The chain links TRBV19 to TRBJ2-1; 12 positions match TRBD2. CDR3 length: 17 amino acids. V dropped 5 bases and J dropped 7; count of bases not matched to a gene: 12. CDR1 and CDR2 from the germline V gene are LNHDA and SQIVND (reference sequence). The CDR3 loop is CASSASYRTSGTNEQFF. CDR3 bases: TGTGCCAGTAGTGCGTCCTATAGGACTAGCGGGACTAATGAGCAGTTCTTC. Looking up the rest from reference TRBV19 and TRBJ2-1 gives the full variable domain: DGGITQSPKYLFRKEGQNVTLSCEQNLNHDAMYWYRQDPGQGLRLIYYSQIVNDFQKGDIAEGYSVSREKKESFPLTVTSAQKNPTAFYLCASSASYRTSGTNEQFFGPGTRLTVL.

This chain connects TRBV5-4 to TRBJ1-1; D might be TRBD1 (5 bases). Germline V gene lookup returns CDR1 SGHNT and CDR2 YYREEE (reference sequence). Trimming took 5 bases from V and 6 from J, leaving 14 bases between them. The CDR3 is 13 amino acids. The CDR3 here is CASSPFTGAEAFF. The DNA for the CDR3 is TGTGCCAGCAGTCCATTTACGGGGGCTGAAGCTTTCTTT.

The rearrangement uses TRBV3-1 (or the pseudogene TRBV3-2) and TRBJ2-2, with a weak D call TRBD2 (6 bases). CDR3 size: 15 residues. V was trimmed by 6 bases and J by 1 base, leaving 12 bases between them. CDR1 and CDR2 from the germline V gene are LGHDT and YNNKEL (reference sequence). The CDR3 loop is CASRGSSVNTGELFF. As DNA, the CDR3 is TGTGCCAGCAGAGGGTCTAGCGTGAACACCGGGGAGCTGTTTTTT.

The chain joins TRBV7-9 to TRBJ2-7; D gene unclear. The CDR3 is 12 residues long. Germline V gene data show CDR1 as SEHNR and CDR2 as FQNEAQ (reference sequence). V lost 1 base and J lost 6, with 7 bases in between. CDR3 region: CASSLVAGEQYF. DNA of the CDR3: TGTGCCAGCAGCTTAGTGGCCGGCGAGCAGTACTTC.

The rearrangement uses TRBV5-8 and TRBJ1-1; D uncertain. Trimming pared 4 bases from V and 4 bases from J, leaving 8 bases between. The CDR3 contains 12 residues. CDR1 SGHTS and CDR2 YDEGEE come from the germline V gene. Written as DNA, the CDR3 is TGTGCCAGCAGCGCTAGGAGCACTGAAGCTTTCTTT. Translation: CASSARSTEAFF. Using reference TRBV5-8 and TRBJ1-1 for the parts outside the CDR3, the full variable domain is EAGVTQSPTHLIKTRGQQATLRCSPISGHTSVYWYQQALGLGLQFLLWYDEGEERNRGNFPPRFSGRQFPNYSSELNVNALELEDSALYLCASSARSTEAFFGQGTRLTVV.

CDR3 in DNA: TGTGCCAGTAGTCCCGGGGTGACAGTTCTCTATGGCTACACCTTC. As protein: CASSPGVTVLYGYTF. The J gene is TRBJ1-2, the V gene TRBV19; D may be TRBD1 (5 bases). This CDR3 comprises 15 residues. The ends were cut back, 5 bases at V and 4 bases at J, with 17 bases in the middle. Germline lookup yields CDR1 LNHDA and CDR2 SQIVND (reference sequence).

This clone was seen a single time. Other DNA sequences in this specimen translate into the identical CDR3. J is TRBJ1-1 and V is TRBV11-3, with D hard to call. Germline V gene lookup returns CDR1 SGHNT and CDR2 YENEEA. Trimming cost V 1 base and J 1 base, with 4 bases left between them. This CDR3 has 13 residues. This CDR3 reads CASSLGGNTEAFF. The CDR3 region has the DNA TGTGCCAGCAGCTTAGGCGGGAACACTGAAGCTTTCTTT.

This chain connects TRBV5-5 to TRBJ1-3; D gene uncertain. The length of the CDR3 is 15 residues. Trimming left V 3 bases short and J 0 bases short, with 10 bases between. CDR1 and CDR2 (germline): SGHKS, YYEKEE (reference sequence). The CDR3 region has the DNA TGTGCCAGCAGCTCGCCCACGTACTCTGGAAACACCATATATTTT. Translating it yields CASSSPTYSGNTIYF.

This chain's CDR3 is CASSQSRDYRYEQYF. CDR3 bases: TGTGCCAGCAGCCAGAGCCGGGACTACCGCTACGAGCAGTACTTC. V gene TRBV7-9 combines with J gene TRBJ2-7, with 7 bases identical to TRBD2. This CDR3 is 15 amino acids long. Germline trimming cut 5 bases from V and 3 bases from J; bases unmatched to any gene: 10. Germline CDR1 and CDR2: SEHNR and FQNEAQ (reference sequence).

This chain links TRBV28 with TRBJ2-1, with 13 bases lining up with TRBD2. The CDR3 is 14 residues long. V was clipped by 7 bases and J by 10 bases; unmatched bases: 7. The germline gives CDR1 MDHEN, CDR2 SYDVKM. In nucleotides, the CDR3 is TGTGCCAGCACACTAGCGGGAGGGCTGATGGAGCAGTTCTTC. This translates into CASTLAGGLMEQFF.

This rearrangement joins TRBV11-2 to TRBJ2-1; 9 nucleotides agree with TRBD1. J lost 2 bases, V lost 4 bases, and 6 bases had no gene match. The CDR3 contains 16 residues. The germline CDR1 and CDR2 sequences are SGHAT and FQNNGV. For the CDR3, the DNA is TGTGCCAGCAGCTCTGGACAGGGGTTTGCCTACAATGAGCAGTTCTTC. This gives the protein CASSSGQGFAYNEQFF.

V usage is TRBV14 and J usage is TRBJ2-2; D is unclear. CDR1 SGHDN and CDR2 FVKESK come from the germline V gene. The CDR3 consists of 14 residues. V was cut by 0 bases and J by 6 bases, with 8 bases left in between. This chain's CDR3 is CASSQDSRPGELFF. CDR3 coding DNA: TGTGCCAGCAGCCAAGATTCCCGGCCCGGGGAGCTGTTTTTT.

The chain carries TRBV27 and TRBJ2-3; D gene ambiguous. Trimming took off 2 bases at V and 4 bases at J, with 7 bases between the two ends. The germline CDR1 and CDR2 sequences are MNHEY and SMNVEV (reference sequence). The CDR3 has 13 amino acids. CDR3 amino acids: CASSLGLPDTQYF. The DNA for the CDR3 is TGTGCCAGCAGTTTAGGCCTTCCAGATACGCAGTATTTT.

This clone was counted only a few times. Other DNA sequences within the sample encode an identical CDR3. This chain connects TRBV18 to TRBJ2-3; D remains ambiguous. Germline values: CDR1 KGHSH, CDR2 LQKENI. Trimming removed 2 bases at V and 0 bases at J, with 0 bases between. This CDR3 spans 12 amino acids. Here the CDR3 reads CASSPSTDTQYF. CDR3 bases: TGTGCCAGCTCACCAAGCACAGATACGCAGTATTTT.

The chain uses TRBV2 and TRBJ1-6; D call uncertain. The CDR3 sequence is 13 residues long. In germline, CDR1 is SNHLY, CDR2 FYNNEI. V gave up 7 bases and J gave up 11 bases, with 15 bases separating them. CDR3 coding DNA: TGTGCCAGCACAGGACCCAGGCGGACACCCCTCCACTTT. It codes for CASTGPRRTPLHF.

In its sample, this clone was seen a few times. The gene calls are TRBV11-2 and TRBJ1-1; D may be TRBD1 (5 bases). The ends were cut back, 5 bases at V and 2 bases at J, with 15 bases in the middle. Germline values: CDR1 SGHAT, CDR2 FQNNGV. This CDR3 is 15 amino acids long. CDR3 nucleotide sequence: TGTGCCAGCAGCCCTAGCCCCCAGGGTAACACTGAAGCTTTCTTT. This translates into CASSPSPQGNTEAFF. The full variable domain, in which reference TRBV11-2 and TRBJ1-1 provide the parts outside the CDR3, is EAGVAQSPRYKIIEKRQSVAFWCNPISGHATLYWYQQILGQGPKLLIQFQNNGVVDDSQLPKDRFSAERLKGVDSTLKIQPAKLEDSAVYLCASSPSPQGNTEAFFGQGTRLTVV.

CDR3 region: CASSYNMGLWGGYTF. As DNA, the CDR3 is TGTGCCAGCAGTTACAATATGGGATTATGGGGAGGCTACACCTTC. V gene TRBV6-6 combines with J gene TRBJ1-2; D gene uncertain. Trimming shortened V by 2 bases and J by 8 bases, and 18 bases separated the two germline ends. Germline values: CDR1 MNHNY, CDR2 SVGAGI (reference sequence). CDR3 length equals 15 residues.

The rearrangement links TRBV7-8 to TRBJ2-1; D is undetermined. The CDR3 runs 16 residues. The V gene's germline CDR1 is SGHVS and CDR2 FQNEAQ. With 1 base removed from V and 2 bases from J, the gap between germline ends came to 12 bases. CDR3 residues: CASSLVGSPTYNEQFF. The CDR3 DNA follows: TGTGCCAGCAGCTTAGTCGGTAGCCCTACCTACAATGAGCAGTTCTTC.

The chain links TRBV2 to TRBJ1-2, with D possibly being TRBD1 (6 bases). Germline CDR1 SNHLY, CDR2 FYNNEI. The CDR3 is 15 residues long. Trimming pared 6 bases from V and 5 bases from J, leaving 19 bases between. This CDR3 is CASRSDDRFGYGYTF. The CDR3, as DNA: TGTGCCAGCAGATCAGACGACAGGTTTGGGTATGGCTACACCTTC.

The chain has TRBV7-2 and TRBJ2-7, with 10 bases aligning to TRBD1. This CDR3 is built from 17 residues. V gave up 4 bases and J gave up 3 bases; unmatched junction bases: 12. Germline V gives CDR1 SGHTA, CDR2 FQGNSA. CDR3 DNA sequence: TGTGCCAGCAGCTCTCCGGGACAGGGGATTGGTATCTACGAGCAGTACTTC. As protein: CASSSPGQGIGIYEQYF.

This clone showed up just a few times. The chain combines TRBV18 with TRBJ1-4, with 9 bases matching TRBD1. The CDR3 totals 15 residues. Trimming removed 3 bases from V and 8 bases from J; junction bases left unmatched: 7. Germline V gives CDR1 KGHSH, CDR2 LQKENI. CDR3 coding DNA: TGTGCCAGCTCACCTTCGCGGGACAGGGCGGAAAAACTGTTTTTT. This codes for CASSPSRDRAEKLFF.